What follows are 19 T cell receptor beta chains derived from one specimen sequenced in a study of graft-versus-host responses after intestinal transplantation. This table comes from immunoSEQ multiplex PCR, and its TCRdb copy is limited to in-frame clones, with some not included. Of tens of thousands of clones in the sample, around 90% were seen once. Antigens of these TCRs are unknown. This specimen was unstimulated CD8+ T cells sorted from spleen or lymph node cells, taken before transplant. These receptors all come from a human donor who was the organ donor for an intestinal transplant.

The V gene is TRBV28, the J gene TRBJ1-5, with unresolved D. V lost 6 bases to trimming and J lost 7 bases, with 16 bases between them. The CDR3 spans 14 residues. Germline V lookup: CDR1 MDHEN, CDR2 SYDVKM. CDR3 amino acids: CASRLEDRRQPQHF. CDR3 DNA sequence: TGTGCCAGCAGGTTAGAAGACCGGAGGCAGCCCCAGCATTTT.

CDR3 DNA sequence: TGTGCCAGCAGACAGGGGTATAGCAATCAGCCCCAGCATTTT. Protein: CASRQGYSNQPQHF. This chain joins TRBV6-5 and TRBJ1-5, with 7 bases matching TRBD1. Germline CDR1 reads MNHEY; CDR2 reads SVGAGI. The CDR3 has 14 residues. V lost 6 bases, J lost 0 bases, and 2 bases stayed unmatched.

The chain couples TRBV19 to TRBJ2-2, with unresolved D. Per germline, CDR1 LNHDA and CDR2 SQIVND (reference sequence). Trimming cost V 0 bases and J 8 bases, with 4 bases left between them. The CDR3 is 12 amino acids. CDR3 in amino acids: CASSIDRGELFF. Here the CDR3 DNA reads TGTGCCAGTAGTATAGATCGTGGGGAGCTGTTTTTT.

J is TRBJ1-1 and V is TRBV7-9; 8 bases align to TRBD1. The CDR3 totals 12 residues. In germline, CDR1 is SEHNR, CDR2 FQNEAQ (reference sequence). V shed 7 bases, J shed 6 bases, and the junction held 4 bases outside the gene matches. The CDR3 DNA sequence: TGTGCCAGCACCCAGGGGGCCGCTGAAGCTTTCTTT. It encodes CASTQGAAEAFF.

This chain uses TRBV2 with TRBJ1-5; D unclear. The length of the CDR3 is 18 residues. Germline-derived CDR1 and CDR2 are SNHLY and FYNNEI. The V end was cut by 6 bases, the J end by 0 bases, with 21 bases between. In DNA form, the CDR3 reads TGTGCCAGCAGAAGGAAATCCCGGGGTCCTCCTAGCAATCAGCCCCAGCATTTT. This translates into CASRRKSRGPPSNQPQHF. Full variable domain (rest looked up from reference TRBV2 and TRBJ1-5): EPEVTQTPSHQVTQMGQEVILRCVPISNHLYFYWYRQILGQKVEFLVSFYNNEISEKSEIFDDQFSVERPDGSNFTLKIRSTKLEDSAMYFCASRRKSRGPPSNQPQHFGDGTRLSIL.

As to this clone: The junction shows a germline mismatch at one end, possibly a read error. This sequence joins TRBV7-7 and TRBJ2-1, with 7 nucleotides matching TRBD2. Germline V CDR1 and CDR2: SSHAT, FNYEAQ (reference sequence). The CDR3 covers 15 residues. The CDR3 DNA reads TGTGCTAGCAGCTTATACGGGGGGAGGGATAATGAGCAGTTCTTC. Its protein is CASSLYGGRDNEQFF. The variable domain in full, with the rest retrieved from reference TRBV7-7 and TRBJ2-1, is GAGVSQSPRYKVTKRGQDVTLRCDPISSHATLYWYQQALGQGPEFLTYFNYEAQPDKSGLPSDRFSAERPEGSISTLTIQRTEQRDSAMYRCASSLYGGRDNEQFFGPGTRLTVL.

The V gene is TRBV4-1, the J gene TRBJ1-1; D is perhaps TRBD1 (5 bases). Germline V gene lookup returns CDR1 MGHRA and CDR2 YSYEKL. The CDR3 sequence is 13 residues long. Trimming stripped 2 bases from V and 5 bases from J, with 9 bases between. The CDR3, as DNA: TGCGCCAGCAGCCAATCGCGGGGGACTGAAGCTTTCTTT. This codes for CASSQSRGTEAFF.

J is TRBJ2-5 and V is TRBV27; D is possibly TRBD2 (5 bases). The CDR3 loop spans 11 amino acids. The V gene lost 5 bases and the J gene lost 5 bases, with 6 bases spanning the gap. Germline V gene sequence: CDR1 MNHEY, CDR2 SMNVEV (reference sequence). The CDR3 DNA follows: TGTGCCAGCAGTCGCGGGGAGACCCAGTACTTC. It yields the protein CASSRGETQYF.

The V and J genes are TRBV5-6 and TRBJ2-1, with a possible D match to TRBD2 (6 bases). V lost 1 base, J lost 2 bases, and 13 bases lay in between. The CDR3 runs to 16 residues. Germline CDR1 SGHDT, CDR2 YYEEEE. For the CDR3, the DNA is TGTGCCAGCAGCTTGTCGTCGGGGGTCACCTACAATGAGCAGTTCTTC. This codes for CASSLSSGVTYNEQFF.

This clone was counted once. The V call is TRBV20-1, the J call TRBJ2-5; no clear D gene. Trimming pared 4 bases from V and 5 bases from J, leaving 8 bases between. The germline V gene encodes CDR1 DFQATT and CDR2 SNEGSKA (reference sequence). CDR3 size: 11 residues. The CDR3 spells CSAILWETQYF. The CDR3 DNA is TGCAGTGCTATACTTTGGGAGACCCAGTACTTC.

CDR3 nucleotide sequence: TGTGCCAGCAGTGAGTATAGCAATCAGCCCCAGCATTTT. This encodes CASSEYSNQPQHF. V is TRBV6-1 and J is TRBJ1-5; D is unclear. Trimming pared 3 bases from V and 0 bases from J, leaving 3 bases between. CDR3 length: 13 amino acids. The V gene's germline CDR1 is MNHNS and CDR2 SASEGT.

The chain employs TRBV10-3 and TRBJ2-2; D might be TRBD2 (7 bases). This CDR3 is 18 amino acids long. Looked up from germline, CDR1 is ENHRY and CDR2 is SYGVKD. V lost 10 bases, J lost 3 bases, and 27 bases lay in between. The CDR3: CATHSIVAGEGDTGELFF. The CDR3 DNA reads TGTGCCACCCACAGTATAGTCGCAGGGGAGGGCGACACCGGGGAGCTGTTTTTT.

A single count supports this clone. J is TRBJ2-2 and V is TRBV30; 10 positions match TRBD2. Trimming at V came to 5 bases and at J to 7 bases, leaving 10 bases not matched to a gene. In germline, CDR1 is GTSNPN, CDR2 SVGIG (reference sequence). This CDR3 spans 15 amino acids. The CDR3 region is CAWDPSGGAVGELFF. For the CDR3, the DNA is TGTGCCTGGGACCCGAGCGGGGGGGCGGTCGGGGAGCTGTTTTTT. The full variable domain, in which reference TRBV30 and TRBJ2-2 provide the parts outside the CDR3, is SQTIHQWPATLVQPVGSPLSLECTVEGTSNPNLYWYRQAAGRGLQLLFYSVGIGQISSEVPQNLSASRPQDRQFILSSKKLLLSDSGFYLCAWDPSGGAVGELFFGEGSRLTVL.

The J gene is TRBJ2-5, the V gene TRBV6-6, with D tentatively TRBD2 (6 bases). The germline V gene has CDR1 MNHNY and CDR2 SVGAGI (reference sequence). The CDR3 contains 15 residues. With 1 base removed from V and 2 bases from J, the gap between germline ends came to 11 bases. The CDR3 DNA reads TGTGCCAGCAGTTACTTGAGGACTACTCAAGAGACCCAGTACTTC. Amino acid sequence: CASSYLRTTQETQYF.

The chain uses TRBV7-9 and TRBJ1-3; 11 bases agree with TRBD1. This CDR3 contains 15 residues. J gave up 8 bases and V 5 bases, and 8 bases lay outside the gene matches. Germline V gene sequence: CDR1 SEHNR, CDR2 FQNEAQ (reference sequence). CDR3: CASSPPGQGGDTIYF. CDR3 coding DNA: TGTGCCAGCAGCCCGCCGGGACAGGGGGGAGACACCATATATTTT.

This chain links TRBV4-1 with TRBJ1-3; D is ambiguous. The CDR3 totals 15 residues. The V end was cut by 4 bases, the J end by 1 base, with 11 bases between. Per germline, CDR1 MGHRA and CDR2 YSYEKL. The CDR3: CASSPSSGSGNTIYF. CDR3 DNA sequence: TGCGCCAGCAGCCCCTCGTCGGGGTCTGGAAACACCATATATTTT.

This chain uses TRBV4-3 with TRBJ2-3, with D possibly TRBD2 on 6 matching bases. Germline V CDR1 and CDR2: LGHNA, YSLEER. The CDR3 has 14 amino acids. Between the trimmed V and J ends, which lost 4 bases and 4 bases, there was a span of 12 bases. The CDR3 here is CASSREVAADTQYF. In DNA form, the CDR3 reads TGCGCCAGCAGCCGAGAGGTAGCGGCAGATACGCAGTATTTT.

This chain connects TRBV7-6 to TRBJ1-2; 7 bases are shared with TRBD1. The CDR3 consists of 17 residues. Trimming cost V 5 bases and J 0 bases; bases outside gene matches: 12. Germline CDR1 reads SGHVS; CDR2 reads FNYEAQ. CDR3 protein: CASSLTGTARTNYGYTF. Written as DNA, the CDR3 is TGTGCCAGCAGCCTAACCGGGACAGCCAGGACTAACTATGGCTACACCTTC.

The genes are TRBV10-3 and TRBJ1-5, with D uncertain. Trimming removed 11 bases at V and 4 bases at J, with 18 bases between. Germline V gene data show CDR1 as ENHRY and CDR2 as SYGVKD. CDR3 length: 14 residues. CDR3 DNA: TGTGCCGCAAGGGCAAGAGGGCTGAATCAGCCCCAGCATTTT. This translates into CAARARGLNQPQHF.